The next 21 T cell receptor beta chains were all read from a single sample in a study of a mutant IDH1 vaccine in newly diagnosed glioma. These receptors have no known antigen. Generated by immunoSEQ multiplex PCR, the TCRdb table keeps only in-frame clones and is missing some. The sample holds about 50,000 clones, about 80% seen once. Time point indicated: week 47, end of study. Vaccinated patients received 300 ug of mutant IDH1 20-mer peptide per dose, with topical imiquimod. This specimen consisted of PBMCs, obtained from a glioma patient whose treatment included an IDH1 peptide vaccine. Receptors originate from a woman aged 40 to 49 with glioma. Some clones in this sample may be carry-over from other donors' samples.

The J gene is TRBJ2-5, the V gene TRBV7-2; weak D call: TRBD2 (6 bases). The V gene lost 5 bases and the J gene lost 0 bases, with 16 bases spanning the gap. Germline assignment: CDR1 SGHTA and CDR2 FQGNSA. The CDR3 length is 16 residues. In DNA, the CDR3 is TGTGCCAGCAGCCCCTCCGGGACTTTGTACCAAGAGACCCAGTACTTC. It translates to CASSPSGTLYQETQYF. Variable domain in full (rest from reference TRBV7-2 and TRBJ2-5): GAGVSQSPSNKVTEKGKDVELRCDPISGHTALYWYRQSLGQGLEFLIYFQGNSAPDKSGLPSDRFSAERTGGSVSTLTIQRTQQEDSAVYLCASSPSGTLYQETQYFGPGTRLLVL.

The gene calls are TRBV7-9 and TRBJ2-1; 10 bases are a match to TRBD2. The ends lost 3 bases at V and 7 bases at J; junction bases unmatched: 6. Germline loops: CDR1 SEHNR, CDR2 FQNEAQ (reference sequence). The CDR3 is 15 residues long. The CDR3 nucleotides read TGTGCCAGCAGCTTTTTGGCTAGCGGGGGAAATGAGCAGTTCTTC. Protein: CASSFLASGGNEQFF.

This rearrangement joins TRBV7-9 to TRBJ1-1; D possibly corresponds to TRBD1 (6 bases). The CDR3 totals 13 residues. Trimming removed 1 base from V and 8 bases from J, with 11 bases in between. Germline-derived CDR1 and CDR2 are SEHNR and FQNEAQ (reference sequence). This CDR3 reads CASSLGTATEAFF. The CDR3 coding sequence is TGTGCCAGCAGCTTAGGGACAGCCACAGAAGCTTTCTTT.

This clone has only one observation. This chain uses TRBV2 with TRBJ2-7; D may match TRBD1 or TRBD2 (5 bases each). Germline V gives CDR1 SNHLY, CDR2 FYNNEI. Deletions cut 8 bases from V and 0 bases from J, with 17 bases between. The CDR3 is 15 residues long. The CDR3 here is CASQRGRRSSYEQYF. CDR3 DNA: TGTGCCAGCCAGAGGGGCAGGCGGAGCTCCTACGAGCAGTACTTC.

The V gene is TRBV14, the J gene TRBJ1-1, with D maybe TRBD1 (5 bases). Trimming left V 4 bases short and J 10 bases short, with 19 bases between. CDR1 is SGHDN, CDR2 FVKESK, per germline. CDR3 length equals 14 residues. The CDR3 region is CASSPQGGGWGAFF. CDR3 nucleotides: TGTGCCAGCAGCCCCCAAGGCGGGGGATGGGGAGCTTTCTTT.

The gene calls are TRBV29-1 and TRBJ2-7; 8 bases line up with TRBD1. Germline loops: CDR1 SQVTM, CDR2 ANQGSEA. V lost 6 bases to trimming and J lost 9 bases; unmatched junction nucleotides: 7. The CDR3 is 11 amino acids. In nucleotides, the CDR3 is TGCAGCGTCGACAGGGGTCACGGGCAGTACTTC. Protein product: CSVDRGHGQYF.

The chain couples TRBV7-6 to TRBJ1-2; no definite D call. CDR3 length equals 15 residues. Germline V gene data show CDR1 as SGHVS and CDR2 as FNYEAQ. The ends were cut back, 4 bases at V and 7 bases at J, with 19 bases in the middle. The CDR3 sequence is CASSYRAGLGFGYTF. Here the CDR3 DNA reads TGTGCCAGCAGCTACCGAGCTGGGTTGGGGTTTGGCTACACCTTC.

This clone was observed a single time. The chain recombines TRBV7-9 with TRBJ2-3; 7 nucleotides match TRBD2. This CDR3 is built from 12 residues. CDR1 is SEHNR and CDR2 is FQNEAQ in the germline V gene (reference sequence). V lost 5 bases to trimming and J lost 8 bases; unmatched junction nucleotides: 4. Here the CDR3 reads CASSRGDGTQYF. The CDR3 DNA is TGTGCCAGCAGCCGGGGGGACGGTACGCAGTATTTT. Combining the CDR3 with reference TRBV7-9 and TRBJ2-3 gives the whole variable domain DTGVSQNPRHKITKRGQNVTFRCDPISEHNRLYWYRQTLGQGPEFLTYFQNEAQLEKSRLLSDRFSAERPKGSFSTLEIQRTEQGDSAMYLCASSRGDGTQYFGPGTRLTVL.

This chain joins TRBV2 and TRBJ2-1, with no clear D. The CDR3 runs 15 residues. CDR1 and CDR2 (germline): SNHLY, FYNNEI. Trimming left V 7 bases short and J 3 bases short, with 16 bases between. CDR3 loop: CASTKRGTRYNEQFF. The DNA of the CDR3 is TGTGCCAGCACAAAACGTGGCACTCGCTACAATGAGCAGTTCTTC.

The V gene is TRBV5-4, the J gene TRBJ1-2; D gene unclear. This CDR3 contains 14 residues. With 4 bases removed from V and 0 bases from J, the gap between germline ends came to 10 bases. Germline assignment: CDR1 SGHNT and CDR2 YYREEE (reference sequence). The CDR3 sequence is CASSGPRTNYGYTF. The CDR3 DNA is TGTGCCAGCAGCGGACCACGAACTAACTATGGCTACACCTTC.

This clone was recorded once. This rearrangement joins TRBV27 to TRBJ2-7, with TRBD1 identical over 7 bases. The ends lost 4 bases at V and 3 bases at J; junction bases unmatched: 9. Looked up from germline, CDR1 is MNHEY and CDR2 is SMNVEV (reference sequence). This CDR3 is 15 amino acids long. The CDR3 here is CASSSRQGEGYEQYF. The DNA for the CDR3 is TGTGCCAGCAGTTCCCGACAGGGAGAAGGCTACGAGCAGTACTTC.

The V gene is TRBV19, the J gene TRBJ2-3; possible D gene TRBD2, 5 bases. Germline lookup yields CDR1 LNHDA and CDR2 SQIVND (reference sequence). CDR3 length: 18 amino acids. V was shortened by 3 bases and J by 2 bases, with 21 bases between the two germline ends. CDR3 residues: CASSMPYRGRTNTDTQYF. As DNA, the CDR3 is TGTGCCAGTAGTATGCCTTATCGCGGGCGGACGAACACAGATACGCAGTATTTT.

The chain uses TRBV7-2 and TRBJ2-7; 8 bases fit TRBD2. J gave up 1 base and V 5 bases, and 7 bases lay outside the gene matches. The CDR3 covers 15 residues. Germline V CDR1 and CDR2: SGHTA, FQGNSA. This chain's CDR3 is CASSRLAGISYEQYF. The CDR3 bases are TGTGCCAGCAGCCGGTTAGCGGGGATTTCCTACGAGCAGTACTTC.

Only a few counts were recorded for this clone. Other DNA sequences in the sample encode the same CDR3. V gene TRBV30 combines with J gene TRBJ1-5; maybe TRBD1 (6 bases). The CDR3 has 14 residues. Trimming stripped 0 bases from V and 1 base from J, with 7 bases between. CDR1 is GTSNPN and CDR2 is SVGIG in the germline V gene (reference sequence). CDR3 DNA sequence: TGTGCCTGGAGTGTAGGGGGGAGCAATCAGCCCCAGCATTTT. Amino acids: CAWSVGGSNQPQHF.

This clone was recorded a few times. The chain links TRBV18 to TRBJ2-6; D is undetermined. The germline gives CDR1 KGHSH, CDR2 LQKENI. V gave up 2 bases and J gave up 0 bases, with 11 bases separating them. This CDR3 comprises 17 residues. CDR3 sequence reads: CASSPSASFSGANVLTF. CDR3 coding DNA: TGTGCCAGCTCACCATCAGCTTCCTTCTCTGGGGCCAACGTCCTGACTTTC.

This clone was recorded once. Other DNA sequences in the same sample also yield this CDR3. V gene TRBV29-1 combines with J gene TRBJ2-7; 9 nucleotides align to TRBD1. With V trimmed by 5 bases and J by 7 bases, 15 bases remained unmatched. This CDR3 is 15 amino acids long. Germline V lookup: CDR1 SQVTM, CDR2 ANQGSEA. The DNA of the CDR3 is TGCAGCGTTTCTCCCGGGACAGGGCTCTTAGGGGAGCAGTACTTC. Amino acid sequence: CSVSPGTGLLGEQYF.

This clone was counted once. V gene TRBV10-2 combines with J gene TRBJ2-5; D not certain. The germline gives CDR1 WSHSY, CDR2 SAAADI. The CDR3 spans 11 residues. V shed 3 bases and J shed 5 bases, with 4 bases lying between them. The CDR3 is CASSDLETQYF. CDR3 coding DNA: TGCGCCAGCAGTGACCTGGAGACCCAGTACTTC.

V is TRBV14 and J is TRBJ1-3; D perhaps matches TRBD1 (5 bases). The CDR3 extends over 15 amino acids. The V and J ends lost 5 bases and 4 bases respectively, with 15 bases between them. Germline V CDR1 and CDR2: SGHDN, FVKESK. CDR3 in amino acids: CASSTGPTWGNTIYF. The CDR3 DNA is TGTGCCAGCAGCACAGGCCCGACCTGGGGAAACACCATATATTTT.

This clone has a handful of counts. This CDR3 reads CASRQAEVTNEKLFF. In DNA form, the CDR3 reads TGTGCCAGCAGACAGGCCGAGGTAACTAATGAAAAACTGTTTTTT. The chain recombines TRBV2 with TRBJ1-4; maybe TRBD1 (5 bases). Germline-derived CDR1 and CDR2 are SNHLY and FYNNEI. CDR3 length: 15 amino acids. V lost 6 bases to trimming and J lost 1 base, with 12 bases between them.

The sample holds one count of this clone. The chain links TRBV30 to TRBJ1-2; D is uncertain. Per the germline V gene, CDR1 is GTSNPN and CDR2 is SVGIG (reference sequence). V was cut by 4 bases and J by 7 bases, with 16 bases left in between. This CDR3 contains 13 residues. This CDR3 reads CAWNVGAPGGYTF. The CDR3, as DNA: TGTGCCTGGAATGTGGGCGCCCCAGGTGGCTACACCTTC.

The chain carries TRBV6-6 and TRBJ1-1; D gene ambiguous. V gave up 0 bases and J gave up 1 base, with 6 bases separating them. The CDR3 length is 14 residues. CDR1 MNHNY and CDR2 SVGAGI come from the germline V gene (reference sequence). For the CDR3, the DNA is TGTGCCAGCAGTTACTCGGAGGAGAACACTGAAGCTTTCTTT. Residues: CASSYSEENTEAFF.